A selection of T cell receptor beta chains follows, all from one sample in a study of OX40 agonist ivuxolimab in advanced cancers. Generated by immunoSEQ multiplex PCR, the TCRdb table keeps only in-frame clones and is missing some. In the table there are about 76,000 clones, approximately 85% of which are singletons. The sequences come from CD4+ or CD8+ T cells sorted from blood, collected in a trial of the OX40 agonist ivuxolimab. These receptors were taken from an adult with an advanced solid tumor such as melanoma, head and neck, liver or kidney cancer. Each CDR3 is given with its conserved first and last residue. The order of the fields is V gene, D gene, J gene, CDR3 protein. The D gene is left open where the match is weak.

>TRBV2|-|TRBJ1-2
CASSGDYGYTF
>TRBV5-5|-|TRBJ1-2
CASSLPGANYGYTF
>TRBV6-1|-|TRBJ1-2
CASSELRDGGYTF
>TRBV11-2|-|TRBJ2-2
CASSSRGDLNTGELFF
>TRBV5-4|-|TRBJ1-6
CASSLYSMSSPLHF
>TRBV19|-|TRBJ1-2
CASSITIQAGGYTF
>TRBV6-1|TRBD1|TRBJ2-5
CASRQGQGETQYF
>TRBV5-1|-|TRBJ2-3
CASSRRSGGVTRDTQYF
>TRBV30|-|TRBJ1-4
CAWGRTYINEKLFF
>TRBV4-3|-|TRBJ2-1
CASSQEWSGFYNEQFF
>TRBV19|-|TRBJ1-3
CASSQGLGNTIYF
>TRBV27|TRBD2|TRBJ2-1
CASSLGTSGGSRYNEQFF
>TRBV19|-|TRBJ1-3
CASSIRDAGNTIYF
>TRBV6-5|TRBD2|TRBJ2-3
CASSQTSGGGHTQYF
>TRBV4-1|TRBD1|TRBJ1-5
CASSQGTGDYQPQHF
>TRBV5-1|TRBD1|TRBJ1-2
CASSLVGQEDGYTF
>TRBV2|-|TRBJ2-7
CASSPGNSYEQYF
>TRBV5-4|TRBD2|TRBJ2-5
CASSPSPSGGNQETQYF
>TRBV29-1|-|TRBJ1-2
CSVEGREARGYTF
>TRBV29-1|-|TRBJ2-5
CSVQTGAGETQYF
>TRBV30|-|TRBJ2-5
CAEARDRQETQYF
>TRBV11-2|TRBD2|TRBJ2-2
CASSPSGGRPGELFF
>TRBV11-3|-|TRBJ1-2
CASSLGRNYGYTF
>TRBV4-1|-|TRBJ1-6
CASSQDRSQGTANSPLHF
>TRBV27|-|TRBJ1-2
CASSPADIPGYGYTF
>TRBV18|-|TRBJ1-5
CASSSLRDQPQHF
>TRBV2|-|TRBJ1-5
CASSEDGTNSNQPQHF
>TRBV19|TRBD2|TRBJ2-3
CASSIVTSGANTQYF
>TRBV7-4|TRBD1|TRBJ2-7
CASCRQGIHEQYF
>TRBV6-1|-|TRBJ1-2
CASSEAGGGYGYTF
>TRBV5-1|TRBD2|TRBJ2-2
CASSLAGSGGSTLAGELFF
>TRBV18|-|TRBJ2-3
CASSPPSTDTQYF
>TRBV7-9|-|TRBJ2-4
CASSRGPGWNIQYF
>TRBV6-1|-|TRBJ1-4
CASTMGDFNEKLFF
>TRBV11-3|-|TRBJ1-6
CASSLGQNNSPLHF
>TRBV7-9|-|TRBJ2-3
CASSRPGGGSTDTQYF
>TRBV27|-|TRBJ2-7
CASKMGASYEQYF
>TRBV18|TRBD1|TRBJ1-2
CASSPNDRDYGYTF
>TRBV19|-|TRBJ2-5
CASSDPRGETQYF
>TRBV30|TRBD1|TRBJ2-1
CACPSGGSYNEQFF
>TRBV7-2|-|TRBJ2-4
CASQGFLSNIQYF
>TRBV7-6|-|TRBJ1-6
CASSRDRDNSPLHF
>TRBV6-1|TRBD2|TRBJ2-3
CASSEVGGGRGTDTQYF
>TRBV11-2|-|TRBJ1-1
CASIPRGARWMNTEAFF
>TRBV6-5|TRBD1|TRBJ1-3
CASSYQGQGETIYF
>TRBV4-1|TRBD2|TRBJ2-1
CASSQDWGGGTYNEQFF
>TRBV7-9|-|TRBJ1-4
CASSLAGRKTNEKLFF
>TRBV4-2|TRBD2|TRBJ2-1
CASSQALDRRGAEVRYNEQFF
>TRBV7-2|-|TRBJ1-3
CASSPQAGLGNTIYF
>TRBV10-3|TRBD1|TRBJ2-2
CAISSSPGGNTGELFF
>TRBV5-1|-|TRBJ1-2
CASTGGGMSSGYTF
>TRBV12-5|TRBD1|TRBJ1-4
CASGLGQGEKLFF
>TRBV7-3|-|TRBJ2-2
CASSFSSGGTGELFF
>TRBV7-2|-|TRBJ2-5
CASSLSWVGAQYF
>TRBV6-6|TRBD2|TRBJ2-5
CASSTGKRGGGETQYF